These T cell receptor beta chains were read from a single sample in a study of cytotoxic CD8 clonotypes in ibrutinib-treated CLL. Clones were sequenced by immunoSEQ multiplex PCR, and TCRdb holds only the in-frame ones, with some missing. This table holds 95,000 to 100,000 clones, 60% to 80% found once. The specimen comprised PBMCs, sampled after 12 months of ibrutinib treatment. The source of these receptors is a human donor with chronic lymphocytic leukemia. Both conserved end residues are part of each CDR3. Fields, in order: clone size, V gene, D gene, J gene, CDR3 protein, CDR3 DNA. The D gene is left open where the match is weak. Rows may omit the clone size; those that give it use once, few, many or a size class.

-,TRBV5-1,TRBD2,TRBJ2-1,CASRGAGTSYNEQFF,TGCGCCAGCAGGGGAGCGGGAACCTCCTACAATGAGCAGTTCTTC
-,TRBV27,-,TRBJ2-7,CASSLGDPYEQYF,TGTGCCAGCAGTTTAGGGGACCCCTACGAGCAGTACTTC
-,TRBV7-9,-,TRBJ2-7,CASSHPQGNPYEQYF,TGTGCCAGCAGTCACCCCCAGGGTAACCCCTACGAGCAGTACTTC
-,TRBV6-1,TRBD2,TRBJ2-1,CASNERGGNEQFF,TGTGCCAGCAACGAGCGGGGGGGGAATGAGCAGTTCTTC
-,TRBV28,TRBD2,TRBJ2-2,CASIPGGTSGELFF,TGTGCCAGCATCCCCGGGGGGACCTCCGGGGAGCTGTTTTTT
-,TRBV10-3,-,TRBJ2-7,CAIKPGFTYEQYF,TGTGCCATCAAACCGGGCTTCACCTACGAGCAGTACTTC
-,TRBV6-5,TRBD2,TRBJ2-3,CASSYGRGTQYF,TGTGCCAGCAGTTACGGGCGGGGGACGCAGTATTTT
-,TRBV5-4,TRBD2,TRBJ2-5,CASSPGTSGALQETQYF,TGTGCCAGCAGCCCGGGGACTAGCGGGGCGTTACAAGAGACCCAGTACTTC
-,TRBV5-1,-,TRBJ1-2,CASSAGSWGYTF,TGCGCCAGCAGCGCCGGGAGTTGGGGCTACACCTTC
few,TRBV29-1,-,TRBJ1-1,CSVEAQGYGNTEAFF,TGCAGCGTTGAAGCCCAGGGTTACGGGAACACTGAAGCTTTCTTT
once,TRBV30,-,TRBJ1-5,CAWSYTANQPQHF,TGTGCCTGGAGTTACACAGCCAATCAGCCCCAGCATTTT
once,TRBV4-3,TRBD1,TRBJ1-2,CASSQGTGGDPYGYTF,TGCGCCAGCAGCCAAGGGACAGGGGGCGACCCCTATGGCTACACCTTC
-,TRBV18,TRBD1,TRBJ1-1,CASSPGQATEAFF,TGTGCCAGCTCACCGGGACAGGCCACTGAAGCTTTCTTT
few,TRBV2,TRBD2,TRBJ2-7,CATSTGGGMNYEQYF,TGTGCCACCTCAACGGGGGGAGGGATGAACTACGAGCAGTACTTC
-,TRBV5-1,TRBD2,TRBJ2-1,CASSPTSGGYNEQFF,TGCGCCAGCAGCCCGACTAGCGGGGGGTACAATGAGCAGTTCTTC
few,TRBV6-1,-,TRBJ2-3,CANRVPSTDTQYF,TGTGCCAACAGGGTTCCAAGCACAGATACGCAGTATTTT
-,TRBV6-6,-,TRBJ1-5,CASRENQPQHF,TGTGCCAGCAGAGAGAATCAGCCCCAGCATTTT
-,TRBV29-1,-,TRBJ2-3,CSVERGGTDTQYF,TGCAGCGTTGAGAGGGGGGGCACAGATACGCAGTATTTT
few,TRBV5-1,-,TRBJ1-1,CASSLSAGWIMNTEAFF,TGCGCCAGCAGCTTGTCCGCTGGATGGATAATGAACACTGAAGCTTTCTTT
once,TRBV19,-,TRBJ2-2,CASTPGPQAAGELFF,TGTGCCAGCACCCCGGGTCCGCAGGCGGCCGGGGAGCTGTTTTTT
-,TRBV20-1,-,TRBJ2-1,CSAAIPGQQFF,TGCAGTGCGGCGATCCCGGGACAGCAGTTCTTC
few,TRBV7-9,TRBD1,TRBJ1-1,CASSLGQSEAFF,TGTGCCAGCAGCTTGGGACAGAGTGAAGCTTTCTTT
-,TRBV27,-,TRBJ2-3,CASGGPPDTQYF,TGTGCCTCGGGGGGCCCCCCAGATACGCAGTATTTT
-,TRBV10-3,TRBD1,TRBJ2-7,CAISVRDREPGAYEQYF,TGTGCCATCAGTGTCCGGGACAGGGAACCCGGGGCCTACGAGCAGTACTTC
-,TRBV6-1,TRBD1,TRBJ1-4,CASVQGASVEKLFF,TGTGCCAGCGTACAGGGGGCAAGTGTTGAAAAACTGTTTTTT
once,TRBV7-2,-,TRBJ2-6,CASSLRGSGANVLTF,TGTGCCAGCAGCTTAAGGGGGTCTGGGGCCAACGTCCTGACTTTC
-,TRBV7-2,-,TRBJ2-7,CASSPVAGDEQYF,TGTGCCAGCAGCCCTGTAGCAGGGGACGAGCAGTACTTC